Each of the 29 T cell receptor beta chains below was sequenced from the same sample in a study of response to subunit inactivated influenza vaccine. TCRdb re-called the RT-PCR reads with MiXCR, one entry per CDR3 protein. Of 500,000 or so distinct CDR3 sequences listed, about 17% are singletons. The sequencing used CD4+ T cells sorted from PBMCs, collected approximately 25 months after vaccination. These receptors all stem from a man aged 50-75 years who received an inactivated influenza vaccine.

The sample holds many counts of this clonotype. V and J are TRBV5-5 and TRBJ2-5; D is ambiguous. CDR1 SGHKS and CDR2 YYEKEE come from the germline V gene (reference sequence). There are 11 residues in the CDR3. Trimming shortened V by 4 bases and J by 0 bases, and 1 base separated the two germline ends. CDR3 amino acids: CASSNQETQYF. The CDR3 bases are TGTGCCAGCAGCAACCAAGAGACCCAGTACTTC.

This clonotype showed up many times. This CDR3 is CASSLGGSETQYF. CDR3 nucleotide sequence: TGTGCCAGCAGTTTAGGGGGATCGGAGACCCAGTACTTC. The V gene is TRBV12-3 or TRBV12-4, the J gene TRBJ2-5; D gene unclear. The CDR3 consists of 13 residues. Trimming stripped 1 base from V and 5 bases from J, with 8 bases between.

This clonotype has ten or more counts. The CDR3 DNA is TGTGCCAGCAGTTTGAAAAGCGTCTACAATGAGCAGTTCTTC. As protein: CASSLKSVYNEQFF. The rearrangement joins TRBV12-3 or TRBV12-4 to TRBJ2-1; D not certain. The V end lost 3 bases, the J end lost 3 bases, and 9 bases lay between the germline ends. This CDR3 is 14 amino acids long.

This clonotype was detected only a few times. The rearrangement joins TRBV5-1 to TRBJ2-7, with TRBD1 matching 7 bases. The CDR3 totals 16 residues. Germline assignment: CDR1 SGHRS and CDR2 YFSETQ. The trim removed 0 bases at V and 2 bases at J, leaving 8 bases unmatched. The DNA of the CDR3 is TGCGCCAGCAGCTTGGCACCTAGACAGGGAGCCTACGAGCAGTACTTC. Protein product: CASSLAPRQGAYEQYF.

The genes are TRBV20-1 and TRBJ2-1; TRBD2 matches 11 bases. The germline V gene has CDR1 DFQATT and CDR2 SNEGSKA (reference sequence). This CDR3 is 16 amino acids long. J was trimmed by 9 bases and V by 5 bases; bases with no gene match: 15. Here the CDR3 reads CSASRSGRGGFGEQFF. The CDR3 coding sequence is TGCAGTGCTTCCCGTAGCGGGAGGGGTGGATTCGGTGAGCAGTTCTTC.

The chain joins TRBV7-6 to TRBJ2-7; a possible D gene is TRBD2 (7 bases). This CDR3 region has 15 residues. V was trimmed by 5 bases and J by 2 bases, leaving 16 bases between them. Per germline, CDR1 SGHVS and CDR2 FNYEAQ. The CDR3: CASSPIGGPAYEQYF. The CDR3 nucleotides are TGTGCCAGCAGCCCTATCGGGGGGCCAGCCTACGAGCAGTACTTC.

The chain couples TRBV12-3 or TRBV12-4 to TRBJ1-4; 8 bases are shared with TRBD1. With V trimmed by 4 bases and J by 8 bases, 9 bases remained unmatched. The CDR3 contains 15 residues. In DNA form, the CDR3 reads TGTGCCAGCAGTTCGTTACAGGGGGAAGGAGAAAAACTGTTTTTT. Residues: CASSSLQGEGEKLFF.

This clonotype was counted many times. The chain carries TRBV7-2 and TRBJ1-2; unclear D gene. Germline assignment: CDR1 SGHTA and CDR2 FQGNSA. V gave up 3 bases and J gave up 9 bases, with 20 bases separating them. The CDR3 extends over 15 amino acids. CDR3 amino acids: CASSLKQTQKRSYTF. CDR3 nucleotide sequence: TGTGCCAGCAGCTTGAAACAAACGCAGAAGCGAAGCTACACCTTC. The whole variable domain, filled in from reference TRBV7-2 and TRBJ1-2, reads GAGVSQSPSNKVTEKGKDVELRCDPISGHTALYWYRQSLGQGLEFLIYFQGNSAPDKSGLPSDRFSAERTGGSVSTLTIQRTQQEDSAVYLCASSLKQTQKRSYTFGSGTRLTVV.

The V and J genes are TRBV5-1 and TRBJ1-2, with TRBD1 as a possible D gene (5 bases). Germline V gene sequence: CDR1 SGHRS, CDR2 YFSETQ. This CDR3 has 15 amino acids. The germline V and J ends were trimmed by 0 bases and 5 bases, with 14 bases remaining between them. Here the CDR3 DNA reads TGCGCCAGCAGCTTGGTCCCCGGGACGGAATATGGCTACACCTTC. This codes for CASSLVPGTEYGYTF.

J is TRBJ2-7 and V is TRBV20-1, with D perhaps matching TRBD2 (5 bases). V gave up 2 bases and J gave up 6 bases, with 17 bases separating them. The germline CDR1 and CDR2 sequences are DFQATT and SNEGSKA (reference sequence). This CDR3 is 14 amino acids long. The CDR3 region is CSARFPGYQAEQYF. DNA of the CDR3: TGCAGTGCTAGATTTCCGGGGTACCAGGCCGAGCAGTACTTC.

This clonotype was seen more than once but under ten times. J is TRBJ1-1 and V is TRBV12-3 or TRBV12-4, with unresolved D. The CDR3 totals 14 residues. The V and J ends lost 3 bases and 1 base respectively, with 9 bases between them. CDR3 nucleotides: TGTGCCAGCAGTTTTGAGGGTAGGAACACTGAAGCTTTCTTT. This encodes CASSFEGRNTEAFF.

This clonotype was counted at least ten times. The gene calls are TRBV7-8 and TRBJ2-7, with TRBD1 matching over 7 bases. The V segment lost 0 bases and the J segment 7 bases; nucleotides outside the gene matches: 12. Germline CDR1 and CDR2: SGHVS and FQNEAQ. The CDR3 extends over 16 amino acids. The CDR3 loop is CASSLAEGQATWEQYF. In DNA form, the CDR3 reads TGTGCCAGCAGCTTAGCGGAAGGACAGGCTACTTGGGAGCAGTACTTC.

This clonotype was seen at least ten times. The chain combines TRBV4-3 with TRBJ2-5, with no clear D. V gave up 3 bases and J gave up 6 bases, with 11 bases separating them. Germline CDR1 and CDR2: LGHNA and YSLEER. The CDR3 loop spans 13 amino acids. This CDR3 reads CASSQQISQTQYF. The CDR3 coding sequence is TGCGCCAGCAGCCAGCAGATCTCCCAGACCCAGTACTTC.

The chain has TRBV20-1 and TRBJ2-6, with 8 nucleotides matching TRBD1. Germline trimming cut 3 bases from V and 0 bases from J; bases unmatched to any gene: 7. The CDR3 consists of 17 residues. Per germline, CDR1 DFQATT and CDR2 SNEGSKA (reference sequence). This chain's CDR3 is CSASRDRMGSGANVLTF. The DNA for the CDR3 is TGCAGTGCTAGCAGGGACAGGATGGGCTCTGGGGCCAACGTCCTGACTTTC.

CDR3 amino acids: CASSLDGASGEAFF. CDR3 sequence (DNA): TGCGCCAGCAGCTTAGATGGGGCTTCGGGGGAAGCTTTCTTT. This chain links TRBV5-1 with TRBJ1-1; TRBD1 might be the D (5 bases). Trimming pared 2 bases from V and 8 bases from J, leaving 16 bases between. Germline CDR1 SGHRS, CDR2 YFSETQ. This CDR3 region has 14 residues.

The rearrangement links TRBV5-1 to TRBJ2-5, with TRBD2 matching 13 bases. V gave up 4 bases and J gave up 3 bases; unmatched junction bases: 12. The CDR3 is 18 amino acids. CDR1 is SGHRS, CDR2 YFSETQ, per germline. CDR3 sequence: CASSPPGLAGLREETQYF. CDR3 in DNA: TGCGCCAGCAGCCCCCCGGGACTAGCGGGATTAAGGGAAGAGACCCAGTACTTC.

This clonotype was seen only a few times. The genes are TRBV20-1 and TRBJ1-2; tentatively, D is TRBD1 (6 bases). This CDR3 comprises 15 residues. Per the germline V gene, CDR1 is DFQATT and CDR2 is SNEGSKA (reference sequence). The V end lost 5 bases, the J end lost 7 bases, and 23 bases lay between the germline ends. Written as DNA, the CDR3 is TGCAGTGCTTCCCGGATGGGGGCGCGGATGATTGGCTACACCTTC. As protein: CSASRMGARMIGYTF.

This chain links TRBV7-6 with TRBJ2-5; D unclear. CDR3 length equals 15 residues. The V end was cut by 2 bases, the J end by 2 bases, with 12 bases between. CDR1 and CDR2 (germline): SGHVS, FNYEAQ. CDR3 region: CASSLYNGIQETQYF. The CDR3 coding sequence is TGTGCCAGCAGCTTATATAACGGAATACAAGAGACCCAGTACTTC. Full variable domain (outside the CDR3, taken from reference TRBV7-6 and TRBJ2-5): GAGVSQSPRYKVTKRGQDVALRCDPISGHVSLYWYRQALGQGPEFLTYFNYEAQQDKSGLPNDRFSAERPEGSISTLTIQRTEQRDSAMYRCASSLYNGIQETQYFGPGTRLLVL.

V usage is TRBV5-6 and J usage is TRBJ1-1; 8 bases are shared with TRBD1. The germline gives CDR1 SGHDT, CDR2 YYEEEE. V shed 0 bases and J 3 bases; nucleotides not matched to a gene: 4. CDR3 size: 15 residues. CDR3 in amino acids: CASSLVDRADTEAFF. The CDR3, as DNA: TGTGCCAGCAGCTTGGTGGACAGGGCGGACACTGAAGCTTTCTTT. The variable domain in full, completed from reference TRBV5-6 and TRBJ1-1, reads DAGVTQSPTHLIKTRGQQVTLRCSPKSGHDTVSWYQQALGQGPQFIFQYYEEEERQRGNFPDRFSGHQFPNYSSELNVNALLLGDSALYLCASSLVDRADTEAFFGQGTRLTVV.

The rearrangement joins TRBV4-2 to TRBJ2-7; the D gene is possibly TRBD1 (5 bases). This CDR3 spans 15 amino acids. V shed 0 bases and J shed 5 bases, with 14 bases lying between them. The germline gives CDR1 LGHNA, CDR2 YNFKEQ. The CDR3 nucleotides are TGTGCCAGCAGCCAAGATTTTCTCTCCAGGGACGAGCAGTACTTC. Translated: CASSQDFLSRDEQYF.

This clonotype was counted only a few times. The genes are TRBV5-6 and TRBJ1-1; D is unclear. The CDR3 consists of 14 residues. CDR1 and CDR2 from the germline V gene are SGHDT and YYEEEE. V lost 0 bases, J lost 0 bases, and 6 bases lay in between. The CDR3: CASSLGPLNTEAFF. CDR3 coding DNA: TGTGCCAGCAGCTTGGGGCCGCTGAACACTGAAGCTTTCTTT. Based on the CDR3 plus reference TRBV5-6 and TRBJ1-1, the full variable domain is DAGVTQSPTHLIKTRGQQVTLRCSPKSGHDTVSWYQQALGQGPQFIFQYYEEEERQRGNFPDRFSGHQFPNYSSELNVNALLLGDSALYLCASSLGPLNTEAFFGQGTRLTVV.

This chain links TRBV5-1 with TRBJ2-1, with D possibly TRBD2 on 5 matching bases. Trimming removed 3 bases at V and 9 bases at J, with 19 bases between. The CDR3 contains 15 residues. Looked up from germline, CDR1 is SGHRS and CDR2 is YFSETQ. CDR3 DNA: TGCGCCAGCAGCTCCCTTGAACGGGGTCTCTCTGAGCAGTTCTTC. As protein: CASSSLERGLSEQFF.

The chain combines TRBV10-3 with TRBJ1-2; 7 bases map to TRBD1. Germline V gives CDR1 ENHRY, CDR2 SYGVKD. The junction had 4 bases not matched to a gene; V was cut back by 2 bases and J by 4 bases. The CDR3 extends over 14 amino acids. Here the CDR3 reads CAISETGASYGYTF. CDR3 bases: TGTGCCATCAGTGAGACAGGGGCAAGCTATGGCTACACCTTC.

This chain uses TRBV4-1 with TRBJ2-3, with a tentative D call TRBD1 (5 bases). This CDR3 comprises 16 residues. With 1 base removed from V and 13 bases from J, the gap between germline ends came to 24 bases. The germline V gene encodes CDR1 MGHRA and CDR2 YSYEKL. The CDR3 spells CASSQVGRTAVPLKYF. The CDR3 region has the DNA TGCGCCAGCAGCCAAGTGGGGCGTACCGCCGTGCCTTTAAAGTATTTT.

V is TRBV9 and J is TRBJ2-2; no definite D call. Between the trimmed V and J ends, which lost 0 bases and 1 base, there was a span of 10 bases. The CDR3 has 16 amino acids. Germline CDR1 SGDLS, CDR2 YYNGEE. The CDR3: CASSVGAAENTGELFF. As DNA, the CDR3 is TGTGCCAGCAGCGTAGGGGCGGCCGAGAACACCGGGGAGCTGTTTTTT.

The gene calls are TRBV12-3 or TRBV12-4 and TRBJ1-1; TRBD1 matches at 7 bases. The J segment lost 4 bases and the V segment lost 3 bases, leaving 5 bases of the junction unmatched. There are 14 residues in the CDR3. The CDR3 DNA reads TGTGCCAGCAGTTTTTCAGGGGGTTTCACTGAAGCTTTCTTT. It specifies CASSFSGGFTEAFF.

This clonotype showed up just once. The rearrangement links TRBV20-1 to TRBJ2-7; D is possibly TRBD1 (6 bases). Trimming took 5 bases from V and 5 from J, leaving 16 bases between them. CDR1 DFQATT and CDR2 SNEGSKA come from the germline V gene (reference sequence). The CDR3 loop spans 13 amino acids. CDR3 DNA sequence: TGCAGTGCTCCCCGACAGGTGTCTGACGAGCAGTACTTC. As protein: CSAPRQVSDEQYF.

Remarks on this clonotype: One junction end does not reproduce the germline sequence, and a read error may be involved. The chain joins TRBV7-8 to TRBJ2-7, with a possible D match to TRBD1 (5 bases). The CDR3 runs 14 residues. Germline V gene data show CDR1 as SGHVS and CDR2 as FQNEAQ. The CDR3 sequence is CASSLLRVGHERYF. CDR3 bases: TGTGCCAGCAGCTTATTAAGGGTAGGACACGAGCGGTACTTC.

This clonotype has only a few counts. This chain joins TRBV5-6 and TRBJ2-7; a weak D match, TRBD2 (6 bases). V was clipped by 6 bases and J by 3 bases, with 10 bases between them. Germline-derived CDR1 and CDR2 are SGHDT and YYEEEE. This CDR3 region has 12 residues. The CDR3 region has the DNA TGTGCCAGCACCTCGGGACTCTACGAGCAGTACTTC. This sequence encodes CASTSGLYEQYF.